This is a list of T cell receptor beta chains from one sample in a study of blood T cell repertoires in COVID-19. TCRdb keeps only in-frame clones here, not all; method: immunoSEQ multiplex PCR. The sample contains fewer than 70,000 clones, 88% of which appear only once. The source material was peripheral blood. These receptors were obtained from a human donor in a cohort sampled during active COVID-19. Each CDR3 is given with its conserved first and last residue. Each record gives: V gene, J gene, CDR3 protein.

TRBV6-5	TRBJ2-5	CASSYAFQEFQETQYF
TRBV11-2	TRBJ2-2	CASRQGTNTGELFF
TRBV11-2	TRBJ1-5	CASSVGTGNQPQHF
TRBV9	TRBJ1-3	CASSPTGGSGNTIYF
TRBV6-1	TRBJ1-4	CASSETAGWEKLFF
TRBV5-3	TRBJ1-2	CARKVEPQSNGYTF
TRBV13	TRBJ1-1	CASSLSMNTEAFF
TRBV25-1	TRBJ2-7	CASSDPRYTYEQYF
TRBV11-3	TRBJ2-5	CASSLGQGYQETQYF
TRBV2	TRBJ2-1	CASTGVMDEQFF
TRBV29-1	TRBJ2-1	CSVGGLHEQFF
TRBV19	TRBJ2-7	CASSIRTVGYEQYF
TRBV5-1	TRBJ2-2	CASSLAEAGELFF
TRBV4-1	TRBJ1-5	CASSPGGGNQPQHF
TRBV5-6	TRBJ2-2	CASSREFGNTGELFF
TRBV14	TRBJ1-1	CASSQDWGQVGTEAFF
TRBV7-9	TRBJ1-3	CASSGPQGLGNTIYF
TRBV9	TRBJ1-6	CASSVDGQGASPLHF
TRBV11-2	TRBJ1-2	CASSLRMEAGVGYGGYTF
TRBV19	TRBJ1-5	CASSIGRSNQPQHF
TRBV7-2	TRBJ2-3	CASSLGGPLRRDTQYF
TRBV4-1	TRBJ1-2	CASSQDHTGNGYTF
TRBV7-9	TRBJ2-1	CASSFRSGGLNEQFF
TRBV5-4	TRBJ1-6	CASSLDRGDSPLHF
TRBV5-1	TRBJ1-2	CASSLEGGTYGYTF